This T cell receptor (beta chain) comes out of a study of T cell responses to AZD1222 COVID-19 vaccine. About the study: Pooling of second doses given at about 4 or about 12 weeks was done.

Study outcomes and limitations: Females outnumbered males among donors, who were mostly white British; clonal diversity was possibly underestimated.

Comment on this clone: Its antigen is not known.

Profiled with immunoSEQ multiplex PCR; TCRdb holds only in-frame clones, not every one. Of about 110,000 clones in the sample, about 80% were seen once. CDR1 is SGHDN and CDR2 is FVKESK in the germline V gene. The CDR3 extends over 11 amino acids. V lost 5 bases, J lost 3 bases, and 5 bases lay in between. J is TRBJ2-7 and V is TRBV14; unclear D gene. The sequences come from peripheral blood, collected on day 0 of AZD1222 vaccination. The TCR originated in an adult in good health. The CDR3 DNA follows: TGTGCCAGCAGCAACCTCTACGAGCAGTACTTC. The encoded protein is CASSNLYEQYF. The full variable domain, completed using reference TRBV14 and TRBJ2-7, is EAGVTQFPSHSVIEKGQTVTLRCDPISGHDNLYWYRRVMGKEIKFLLHFVKESKQDESGMPNNRFLAERTGGTYSTLKVQPAELEDSGVYFCASSNLYEQYFGPGTRLTVT.